This note documents a single T cell receptor beta chain sequence. The antigen this receptor binds is unknown. The sample holds no much larger clone one base away, and base qualities are not on file. These data are taken from a study of human T cells and chemical hapten exposure (TCRdb year 2021). For context, the study as a whole: For sensitization, 2% DPC in acetone was applied to a roughly 2 cm by roughly 2 cm area of upper inner arm skin. Blood samples were taken from patients before sensitization (week 0) and then at 2, 6 and about 24 weeks after DPC sensitization. The mostly female patient cohort included alopecia areata with under or over 50% scalp involvement, alopecia totalis and alopecia universalis. Throughout the study period of around 24 weeks, patients also received therapeutic DPC doses to the scalp every week. Around 30 alopecia patients provided blood for TCR sequencing at one to four time points (pre-sensitization, 2, 6 and 24 weeks). Patch testing was performed on the upper back with Finn chambers containing 0.01% DPC, and the patch tests were scored after 6 days according to International Contact Dermatitis Research Group standards. The study tracked peripheral blood TCR repertoire changes in vivo during primary and secondary sensitization to the hapten diphenylcyclopropenone (DPC) in alopecia patients. The libraries were sequenced as a pool, and the TCR yield per sample differed mostly because of small variations in library volumes within the pool. What the study reported, not specific to this receptor: The number of PT1 expanded TCRs positively correlated with patch test score, significant at thresholds 8, 16 and 32 but not 4. The number of TCRs above 1 in 1000 frequency did not change with DPC sensitization; there was no evidence of global repertoire structure alterations. After repeated subsampling, the strength of the expansion versus patch-test correlation and the threshold at which it became significant changed. Because all patients had alopecia, a presumed autoimmune disease, the immune response of the patients might differ from that of healthy individuals. Compared with pre-sensitization or healthy control sets, expanded TCRs formed significantly more large CDR3 similarity clusters, which is consistent with antigen-driven responses.

Reading the label with the study, this specimen's time point is: pre-sensitization, week 0. This specimen's treatment or condition label, per the study, means: therapeutic diphenylcyclopropenone sensitization with weekly scalp DPC. At each patch-test visit, blood was drawn before the patch test was applied. Patients were considered eligible if aged 18 to 70, diagnosed with alopecia and deemed suitable for DPC therapy, and patients were excluded if pregnant. Total RNA was extracted from unfractionated whole blood collected in Tempus Blood RNA tubes. Receptors were amplified or captured by RACE. The reads were generated on a NextSeq 500. During library preparation, unique molecular identifiers were attached to individual cDNA molecules so that TCRs could be counted quantitatively and reproducibly. For every blood RNA sample, sequencing covered both the TCR alpha and TCR beta chains. Per the authors' processing: Samples had a median of about 96,000 TCRs, with a range from roughly 20,000 to 690,600. V, J and CDR3 annotation of the TCR reads was carried out using the Decombinator software suite. For PS versus PT1 abundance plots, all samples were subsampled to the same number of TCRs (28,000). Expanded TCRs were defined as absent before sensitization and observed at least eight times at the 2-week time point. TCRdb trimmed the raw reads at Q25, called clones with MiXCR and kept productive beta chains. Here each entry gathers all rows of one CDR3 protein and keeps the most common genes and DNA. These V and J calls originate from TCRdb's pipeline instead of the authors' own analysis. This sample holds roughly 380,000 distinct CDR3 sequences; approximately 5% were observed only once. The ten top clones hold 2.5% to 3% of the sample.

The germline V gene encodes CDR1 MGHRA and CDR2 YSYEKL. Ends trimmed: V by 2 bases, J by 5 bases; bases unmatched to a gene: 3. The CDR3 sequence holds 14 residues, the cysteine and phenylalanine included. Only the CDR3 part of the read is kept: 42 bases, read in frame from the first base. The sequence links TRBV4-1 to TRBJ2-3; the junction holds 8 bases that match TRBD1. This sequence was found in a woman between 50 and 59 years old with alopecia areata. Some clones in this sample may be carry-over from other donors' samples. Sequences were derived from whole blood, sampled in connection with sensitization to the hapten diphenylcyclopropenone (DPC). The DNA sequence is TGCGCCAGCAGCCAACAGGGGGCCGAAGATACGCAGTATTTT. The translation is CASSQQGAEDTQYF.